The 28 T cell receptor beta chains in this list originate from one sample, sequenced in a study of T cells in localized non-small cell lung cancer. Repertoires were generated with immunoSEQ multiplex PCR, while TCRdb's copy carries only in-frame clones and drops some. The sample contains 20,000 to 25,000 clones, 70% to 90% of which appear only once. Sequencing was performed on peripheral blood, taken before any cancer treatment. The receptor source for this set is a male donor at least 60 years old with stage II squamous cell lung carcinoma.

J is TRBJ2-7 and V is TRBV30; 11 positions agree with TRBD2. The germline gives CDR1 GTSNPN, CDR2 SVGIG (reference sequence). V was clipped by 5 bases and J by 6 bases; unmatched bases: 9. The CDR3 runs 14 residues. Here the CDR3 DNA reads TGTGCCTGGGGAATACTAGCGGGAGTAGGCGAGCAGTACTTC. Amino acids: CAWGILAGVGEQYF.

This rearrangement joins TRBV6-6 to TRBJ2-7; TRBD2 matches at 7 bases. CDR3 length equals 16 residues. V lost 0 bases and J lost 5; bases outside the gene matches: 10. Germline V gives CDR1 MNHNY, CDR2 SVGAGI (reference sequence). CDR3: CASSYSSGGRDHEQYF. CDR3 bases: TGTGCCAGCAGTTACTCCTCGGGGGGTAGGGACCACGAGCAGTACTTC.

The CDR3 coding sequence is TGTGCCAGCAGCCAAGATAAGACAGCGGGGGGCCCCAATGAGCAGTTCTTC. This gives the protein CASSQDKTAGGPNEQFF. V gene TRBV4-2 combines with J gene TRBJ2-1; TRBD2 aligns across 9 bases. Germline loops: CDR1 LGHNA, CDR2 YNFKEQ. The CDR3 runs to 17 residues. V lost 0 bases, J lost 6 bases, and 9 bases stayed unmatched.

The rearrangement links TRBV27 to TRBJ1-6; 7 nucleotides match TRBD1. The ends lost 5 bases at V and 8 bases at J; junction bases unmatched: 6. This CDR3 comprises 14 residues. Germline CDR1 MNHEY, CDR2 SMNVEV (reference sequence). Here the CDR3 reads CASSPGQTHSPLHF. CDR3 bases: TGTGCCAGCAGTCCGGGACAGACTCATTCACCCCTCCACTTT.

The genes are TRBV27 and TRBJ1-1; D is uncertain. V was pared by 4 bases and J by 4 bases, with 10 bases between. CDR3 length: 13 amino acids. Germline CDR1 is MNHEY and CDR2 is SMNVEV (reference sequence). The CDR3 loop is CASSSEVTTEAFF. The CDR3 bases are TGTGCCAGCAGTTCAGAGGTGACCACTGAAGCTTTCTTT.

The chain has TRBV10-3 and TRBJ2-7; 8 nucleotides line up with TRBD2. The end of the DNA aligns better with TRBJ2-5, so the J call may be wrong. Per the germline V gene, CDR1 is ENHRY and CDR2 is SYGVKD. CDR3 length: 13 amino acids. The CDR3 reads CAICGGPGETQYF. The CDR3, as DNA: TGTGCCATCTGCGGGGGGCCAGGGGAGACCCAGTACTTC.

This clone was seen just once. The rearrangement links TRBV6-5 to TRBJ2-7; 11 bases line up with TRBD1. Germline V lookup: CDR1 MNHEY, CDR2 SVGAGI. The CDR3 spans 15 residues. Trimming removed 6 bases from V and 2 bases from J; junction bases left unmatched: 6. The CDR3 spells CASSRGTGGPYEQYF. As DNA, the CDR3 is TGTGCCAGCAGCCGCGGGACAGGGGGGCCCTACGAGCAGTACTTC.

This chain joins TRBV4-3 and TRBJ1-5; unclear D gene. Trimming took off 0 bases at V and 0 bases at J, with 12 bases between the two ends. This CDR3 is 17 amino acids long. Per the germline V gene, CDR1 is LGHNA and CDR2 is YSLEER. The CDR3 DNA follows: TGCGCCAGCAGCCAAGATCTGGTGGGTTTTAGCAATCAGCCCCAGCATTTT. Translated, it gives CASSQDLVGFSNQPQHF.

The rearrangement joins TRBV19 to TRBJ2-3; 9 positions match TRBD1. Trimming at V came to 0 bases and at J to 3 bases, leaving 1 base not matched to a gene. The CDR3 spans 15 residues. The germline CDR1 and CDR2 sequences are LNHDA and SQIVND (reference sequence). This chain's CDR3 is CASSIEGQGTDTQYF. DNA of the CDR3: TGTGCCAGTAGTATAGAGGGACAGGGAACAGATACGCAGTATTTT.

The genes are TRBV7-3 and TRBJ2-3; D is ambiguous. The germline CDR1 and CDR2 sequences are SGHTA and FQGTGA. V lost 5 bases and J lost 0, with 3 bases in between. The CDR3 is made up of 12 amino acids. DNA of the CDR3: TGTGCCAGCAGCCTGAGCACAGATACGCAGTATTTT. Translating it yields CASSLSTDTQYF.

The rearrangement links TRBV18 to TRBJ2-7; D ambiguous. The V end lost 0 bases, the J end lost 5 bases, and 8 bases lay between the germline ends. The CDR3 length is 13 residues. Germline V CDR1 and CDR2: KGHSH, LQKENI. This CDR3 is CASSPPPKDEQYF. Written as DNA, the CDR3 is TGTGCCAGCTCACCACCGCCTAAGGACGAGCAGTACTTC. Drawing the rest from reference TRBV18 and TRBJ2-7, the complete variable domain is NAGVMQNPRHLVRRRGQEARLRCSPMKGHSHVYWYRQLPEEGLKFMVYLQKENIIDESGMPKERFSAEFPKEGPSILRIQQVVRGDSAAYFCASSPPPKDEQYFGPGTRLTVT.

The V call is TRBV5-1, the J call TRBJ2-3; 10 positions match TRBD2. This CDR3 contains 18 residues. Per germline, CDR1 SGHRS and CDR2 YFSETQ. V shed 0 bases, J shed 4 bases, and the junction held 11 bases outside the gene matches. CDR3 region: CASSLGTLAGAGADTQYF. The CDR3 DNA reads TGCGCCAGCAGCTTGGGCACCCTAGCGGGGGCCGGGGCAGATACGCAGTATTTT. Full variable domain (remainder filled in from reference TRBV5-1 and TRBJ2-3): KAGVTQTPRYLIKTRGQQVTLSCSPISGHRSVSWYQQTPGQGLQFLFEYFSETQRNKGNFPGRFSGRQFSNSRSEMNVSTLELGDSALYLCASSLGTLAGAGADTQYFGPGTRLTVL.

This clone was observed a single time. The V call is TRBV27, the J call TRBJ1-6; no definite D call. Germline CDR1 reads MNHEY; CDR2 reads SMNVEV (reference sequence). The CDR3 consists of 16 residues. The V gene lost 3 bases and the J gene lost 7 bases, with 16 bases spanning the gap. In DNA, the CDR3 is TGTGCCAGCAGTTTCGGTCAGAGCCTACGGAATTCACCCCTCCACTTT. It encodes CASSFGQSLRNSPLHF.

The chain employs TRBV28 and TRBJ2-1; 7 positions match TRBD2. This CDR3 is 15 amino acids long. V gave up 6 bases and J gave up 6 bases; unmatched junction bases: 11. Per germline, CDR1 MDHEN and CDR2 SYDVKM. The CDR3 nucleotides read TGTGCCAGCAGCTCTGGCGGGAGTAACGGCAATGAGCAGTTCTTC. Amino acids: CASSSGGSNGNEQFF. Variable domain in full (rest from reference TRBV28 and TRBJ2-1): DVKVTQSSRYLVKRTGEKVFLECVQDMDHENMFWYRQDPGLGLRLIYFSYDVKMKEKGDIPEGYSVSREKKERFSLILESASTNQTSMYLCASSSGGSNGNEQFFGPGTRLTVL.

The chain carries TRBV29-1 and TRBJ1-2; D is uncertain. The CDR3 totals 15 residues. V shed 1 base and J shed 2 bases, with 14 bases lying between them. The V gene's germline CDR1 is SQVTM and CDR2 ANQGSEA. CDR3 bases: TGCAGCGTTGAAGTTCCGGCGGTGCAAAACTATGGCTACACCTTC. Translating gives CSVEVPAVQNYGYTF.

DNA of the CDR3: TGTGCCAGCAGTTACTGGACTAGCGGGACCAAGGGGGAGACCCAGTACTTC. Its protein is CASSYWTSGTKGETQYF. The rearrangement joins TRBV25-1 to TRBJ2-5, with 12 bases identical to TRBD2. V was clipped by 5 bases and J by 5 bases; unmatched bases: 12. The germline V gene has CDR1 MGHDK and CDR2 SYGVNS. CDR3 length: 17 amino acids.

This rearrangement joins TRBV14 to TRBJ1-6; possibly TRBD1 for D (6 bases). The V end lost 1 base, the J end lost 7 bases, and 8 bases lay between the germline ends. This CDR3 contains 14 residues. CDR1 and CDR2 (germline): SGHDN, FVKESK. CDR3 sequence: CASSQARGNSPLHF. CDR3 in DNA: TGTGCCAGCAGCCAAGCCAGGGGAAATTCACCCCTCCACTTT.

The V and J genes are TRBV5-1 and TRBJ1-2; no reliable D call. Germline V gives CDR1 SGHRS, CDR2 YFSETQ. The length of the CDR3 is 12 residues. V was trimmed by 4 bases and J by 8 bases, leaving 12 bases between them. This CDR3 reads CASSPHQDGYTF. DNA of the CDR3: TGCGCCAGCAGCCCTCACCAGGACGGCTACACCTTC.

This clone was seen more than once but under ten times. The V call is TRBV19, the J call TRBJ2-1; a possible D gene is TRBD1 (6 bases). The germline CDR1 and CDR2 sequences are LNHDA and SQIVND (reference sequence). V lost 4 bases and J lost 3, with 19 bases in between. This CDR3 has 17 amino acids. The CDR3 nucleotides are TGTGCCAGTAGTAGACTGCATAAGGGGGTCCTCTACAATGAGCAGTTCTTC. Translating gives CASSRLHKGVLYNEQFF.

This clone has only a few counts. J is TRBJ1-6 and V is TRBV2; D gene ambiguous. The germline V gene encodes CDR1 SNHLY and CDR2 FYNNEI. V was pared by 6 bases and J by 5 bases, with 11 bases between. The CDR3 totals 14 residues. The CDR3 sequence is CASSSWGDNSPLHF. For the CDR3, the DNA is TGTGCCAGCAGCTCTTGGGGAGATAATTCACCCCTCCACTTT.

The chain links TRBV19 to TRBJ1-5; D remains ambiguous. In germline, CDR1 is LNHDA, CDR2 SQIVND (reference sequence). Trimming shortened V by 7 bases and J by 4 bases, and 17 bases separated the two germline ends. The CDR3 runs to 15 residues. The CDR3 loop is CASNPDTLRNQPQHF. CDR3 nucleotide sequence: TGTGCCAGTAACCCCGACACCCTGAGGAATCAGCCCCAGCATTTT.

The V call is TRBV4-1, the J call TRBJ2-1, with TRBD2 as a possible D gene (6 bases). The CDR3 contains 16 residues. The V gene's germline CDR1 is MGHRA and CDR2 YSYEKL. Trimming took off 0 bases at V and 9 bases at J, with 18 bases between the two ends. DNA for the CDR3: TGCGCCAGCAGCCAAGAAAGACCGGGACTCCGAGGTGAGCAGTTCTTC. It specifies CASSQERPGLRGEQFF.

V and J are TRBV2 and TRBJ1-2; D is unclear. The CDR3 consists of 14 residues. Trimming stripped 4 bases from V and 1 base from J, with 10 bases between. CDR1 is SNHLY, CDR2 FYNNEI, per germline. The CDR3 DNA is TGTGCCAGCAGTGTAGAACGGGGTAACTATGGCTACACCTTC. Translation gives CASSVERGNYGYTF. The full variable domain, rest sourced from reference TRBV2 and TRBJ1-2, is EPEVTQTPSHQVTQMGQEVILRCVPISNHLYFYWYRQILGQKVEFLVSFYNNEISEKSEIFDDQFSVERPDGSNFTLKIRSTKLEDSAMYFCASSVERGNYGYTFGSGTRLTVV.

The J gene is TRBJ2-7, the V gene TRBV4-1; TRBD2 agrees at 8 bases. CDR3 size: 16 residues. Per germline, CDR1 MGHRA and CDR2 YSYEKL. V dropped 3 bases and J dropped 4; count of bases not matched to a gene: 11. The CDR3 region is CASSQIPTGGAYEQYF. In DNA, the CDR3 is TGCGCCAGCAGCCAGATCCCCACGGGAGGGGCTTACGAGCAGTACTTC.

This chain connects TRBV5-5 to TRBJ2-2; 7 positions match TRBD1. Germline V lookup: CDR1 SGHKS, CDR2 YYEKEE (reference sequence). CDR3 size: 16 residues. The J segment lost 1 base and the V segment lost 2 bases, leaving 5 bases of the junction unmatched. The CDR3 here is CASSFGQAVNTGELFF. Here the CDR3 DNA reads TGTGCCAGCAGCTTCGGACAGGCCGTGAACACCGGGGAGCTGTTTTTT.

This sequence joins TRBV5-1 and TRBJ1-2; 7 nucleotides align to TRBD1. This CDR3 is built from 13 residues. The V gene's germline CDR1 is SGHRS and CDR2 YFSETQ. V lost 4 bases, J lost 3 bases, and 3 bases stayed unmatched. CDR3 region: CASSLDRDYGYTF. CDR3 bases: TGCGCCAGCAGCCTCGACAGGGACTATGGCTACACCTTC.

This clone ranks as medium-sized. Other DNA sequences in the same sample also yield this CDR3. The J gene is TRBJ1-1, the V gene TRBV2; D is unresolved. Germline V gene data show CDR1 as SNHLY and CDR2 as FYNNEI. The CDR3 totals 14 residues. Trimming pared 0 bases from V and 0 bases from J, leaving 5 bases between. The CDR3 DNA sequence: TGTGCCAGCAGTGAAGCGGACGTGAACACTGAAGCTTTCTTT. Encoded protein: CASSEADVNTEAFF.

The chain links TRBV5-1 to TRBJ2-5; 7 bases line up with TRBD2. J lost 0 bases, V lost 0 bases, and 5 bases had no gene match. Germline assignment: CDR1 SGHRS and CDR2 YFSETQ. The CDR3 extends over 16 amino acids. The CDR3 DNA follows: TGCGCCAGCAGCTTGGGCTCTAGCGGACACCAAGAGACCCAGTACTTC. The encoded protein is CASSLGSSGHQETQYF.